This TCR beta chain was profiled in a study of molecular identifiers for immune sequencing clone quantification. General study points: Highly expanded clone sizes could end up underestimated if a barcode were shared by identical TCR molecules.

V lost 3 bases and J lost 5, with 8 bases in between. The germline CDR1 and CDR2 sequences are MNHEY and SMNVEV (reference sequence). The CDR3 length is 13 residues. A remark on this clonotype: The antigen remains unidentified. It may be a read error: a sequence one base away is much more abundant.

TCRdb fed the PCR reads into MiXCR, producing one record per CDR3 protein. The sample lists over 600,000 distinct CDR3 sequences, 15% to 20% occurring once. The material sequenced was naive CD8+ T cells from blood, with Jurkat cell RNA spiked in. Indicated subset: FACS-sorted CD8+CD4-CCR7+CD45RA+ naive T cells. This sequence joins TRBV27 and TRBJ1-5, with D uncertain. This clonotype originated in a human donor in good health. Some libraries in this study had Jurkat cell RNA spiked in. This CDR3 reads CASSFSSYQPQHF. The CDR3 DNA reads as TGTGCCAGCAGTTTCTCCAGCTATCAGCCCCAGCATTTT.